This TCR beta chain was retrieved from a study of OX40 agonist ivuxolimab in advanced cancers. Study-wide context: Patients undergoing dose escalation presented with hepatocellular carcinoma, melanoma, renal cell or head and neck cancer. Those enrolled were around 87% male, with a mean age of roughly 60 years and ages from 23 to 79. Partial responses were achieved by three patients: one hepatocellular carcinoma, two cutaneous melanoma. Notes on the study in general: Among the lowest peripheral clonal expansion occurred in 0.1-3.0 mg/kg partial responders.

Data came from immunoSEQ multiplex PCR; TCRdb stores just in-frame clones and leaves some out. The repertoire holds some 60,000 clones, with 91% as singletons. Regarding this clone: Its specificity is unknown.

The CDR3 totals 13 residues. The germline V and J ends were trimmed by 1 base and 3 bases, with 5 bases remaining between them. Germline V CDR1 and CDR2: SGHAT, FQDESV (reference sequence). The rearrangement uses TRBV11-1 and TRBJ2-3, with no clear D. The material sequenced was CD4+ or CD8+ T cells sorted from blood, taken in a trial of the OX40 agonist ivuxolimab. The TCR was taken from an adult with an advanced solid tumor such as melanoma, head and neck, liver or kidney cancer. DNA of the CDR3: TGTGCCAGCAGCTTAGGTTCGACAGATACGCAGTATTTT. This sequence encodes CASSLGSTDTQYF.